The 13 T cell receptor beta chains below come from one sample, sequenced in a study of cytomegalovirus exposure and HLA in healthy donors. Primers for the PCR totalled 60 Vbeta and 13 Jbeta. Here immunoSEQ multiplex PCR was the method, and the copy in TCRdb shows in-frame clones only, minus some. This sample has around 140,000 clones, with less than 80% found just once. The sample consisted of PBMCs. The receptor source for this set is a female donor in good health and CMV-seropositive.

The rearrangement joins TRBV7-9 to TRBJ2-5, with TRBD2 identical over 7 bases. The CDR3 extends over 17 amino acids. Unmatched junction bases numbered 17, after V lost 5 bases and J lost 5 bases. The germline V gene has CDR1 SEHNR and CDR2 FQNEAQ (reference sequence). In nucleotides, the CDR3 is TGTGCCAGCAGCCCGCCCTTCGTCGGCGGGAGTGATGAGACCCAGTACTTC. It specifies CASSPPFVGGSDETQYF.

This clone appeared a single time. The V and J genes are TRBV14 and TRBJ1-4; tentatively, D is TRBD1 (5 bases). The V gene's germline CDR1 is SGHDN and CDR2 FVKESK. The CDR3 contains 14 residues. The V end lost 4 bases, the J end lost 3 bases, and 9 bases lay between the germline ends. The CDR3 loop is CASSRGLANEKLFF. The CDR3 DNA reads TGTGCCAGCAGCCGGGGACTGGCTAATGAAAAACTGTTTTTT.

A note on this clone: The missing conserved phenylalanine or tryptophan at the end of this CDR3 makes a read error likely. The genes are TRBV5-4 and TRBJ2-7, with 10 positions matching TRBD2. The junction had 7 bases not matched to a gene; V was cut back by 4 bases and J by 3 bases. In germline, CDR1 is SGHNT, CDR2 YYREEE (reference sequence). There are 15 residues in the CDR3. CDR3 region: CASSPGLAAGYEQYL. The CDR3, as DNA: TGTGCCAGCAGCCCCGGACTAGCGGCGGGCTACGAGCAGTACCTC.

This clone has a single count. Here the CDR3 reads CAWSGGDRFYEQYF. CDR3 in DNA: TGTGCCTGGAGTGGTGGGGACAGGTTCTACGAGCAGTACTTC. This rearrangement joins TRBV30 to TRBJ2-7, with 8 nucleotides matching TRBD1. After removal of 1 base from V and 3 bases from J, the junction contained 5 bases not matched to a gene. The V gene's germline CDR1 is GTSNPN and CDR2 SVGIG (reference sequence). This CDR3 contains 14 residues.

The chain couples TRBV14 to TRBJ2-1; 7 nucleotides line up with TRBD2. The V and J ends lost 6 bases and 0 bases, in that order; junction bases with no gene match: 2. From germline, CDR1 is SGHDN and CDR2 FVKESK. The CDR3 spans 14 residues. In DNA form, the CDR3 reads TGTGCCAGCAGTCGCGGGAGCTCCTACAATGAGCAGTTCTTC. Its translation: CASSRGSSYNEQFF.

The chain employs TRBV28 and TRBJ2-2, with D hard to call. Germline V gives CDR1 MDHEN, CDR2 SYDVKM. Trimming took 5 bases from V and 4 from J, leaving 8 bases between them. CDR3 length: 13 amino acids. The CDR3 protein is CASSNRGTGELFF. CDR3 sequence (DNA): TGTGCCAGCAGTAATCGAGGCACCGGGGAGCTGTTTTTT.

The chain couples TRBV2 to TRBJ2-5, with D perhaps matching TRBD1 (6 bases). The germline V and J ends were trimmed by 3 bases and 4 bases, with 15 bases remaining between them. This CDR3 comprises 15 residues. Germline V gene sequence: CDR1 SNHLY, CDR2 FYNNEI. The CDR3 here is CASSEATGPGETQYF. As DNA, the CDR3 is TGTGCCAGCAGTGAGGCGACAGGTCCCGGAGAGACCCAGTACTTC. The complete variable domain, with remaining parts taken from reference TRBV2 and TRBJ2-5, reads EPEVTQTPSHQVTQMGQEVILRCVPISNHLYFYWYRQILGQKVEFLVSFYNNEISEKSEIFDDQFSVERPDGSNFTLKIRSTKLEDSAMYFCASSEATGPGETQYFGPGTRLLVL.

This chain joins TRBV29-1 and TRBJ1-2; D may be TRBD1 (6 bases). V was cut by 6 bases and J by 4 bases, with 15 bases left in between. The length of the CDR3 is 13 residues. Germline values: CDR1 SQVTM, CDR2 ANQGSEA. CDR3 region: CSVASDSRYGYTF. CDR3 sequence (DNA): TGCAGCGTGGCCTCGGACAGCCGCTATGGCTACACCTTC. The variable domain in full, with the rest retrieved from reference TRBV29-1 and TRBJ1-2, is SAVISQKPSRDICQRGTSLTIQCQVDSQVTMMFWYRQQPGQSLTLIATANQGSEATYESGFVIDKFPISRPNLTFSTLTVSNMSPEDSSIYLCSVASDSRYGYTFGSGTRLTVV.

The chain links TRBV7-8 to TRBJ2-7, with 7 nucleotides matching TRBD2. The V and J ends lost 5 bases and 7 bases, in that order; junction bases with no gene match: 20. The CDR3 runs to 17 residues. The germline V gene has CDR1 SGHVS and CDR2 FQNEAQ. The CDR3 protein is CASSPSGVWGGTSEQYF. CDR3 sequence (DNA): TGTGCCAGCAGCCCCTCGGGCGTTTGGGGGGGTACGTCGGAGCAGTACTTC. The whole variable domain, filled in from reference TRBV7-8 and TRBJ2-7, reads GAGVSQSPRYKVAKRGQDVALRCDPISGHVSLFWYQQALGQGPEFLTYFQNEAQLDKSGLPSDRFFAERPEGSVSTLKIQRTQQEDSAVYLCASSPSGVWGGTSEQYFGPGTRLTVT.

This chain uses TRBV7-9 with TRBJ1-4, with no clear D. Trimming took 2 bases from V and 11 from J, leaving 9 bases between them. CDR3 length equals 12 residues. Germline CDR1 is SEHNR and CDR2 is FQNEAQ (reference sequence). The CDR3 region has the DNA TGTGCCAGCAGCTTATTGTCGGGGAAACTGTTTTTT. This translates into CASSLLSGKLFF.

The gene calls are TRBV11-1 and TRBJ1-2; 8 nucleotides match TRBD1. The V gene end was trimmed by 5 bases and the J gene end by 4 bases; junction bases not matched to a gene: 6. Germline lookup yields CDR1 SGHAT and CDR2 FQDESV (reference sequence). The CDR3 spans 14 residues. The CDR3: CASSTIGTGYGYTF. The CDR3 DNA reads as TGTGCCAGCAGCACCATCGGGACAGGCTATGGCTACACCTTC.

The chain is built from TRBV5-1 and TRBJ1-6; D is undetermined. The germline V gene has CDR1 SGHRS and CDR2 YFSETQ. The germline V and J ends were trimmed by 2 bases and 10 bases, with 13 bases remaining between them. The CDR3 runs 14 residues. The DNA of the CDR3 is TGCGCCAGCAGCTTAACCGGGGATGGATCACCCCTCCACTTT. Its protein product is CASSLTGDGSPLHF.

CDR3 region: CASSDSLYTEAFF. The CDR3 nucleotides read TGTGCCAGCAGTGACAGTTTATACACTGAAGCTTTCTTT. The chain joins TRBV6-1 to TRBJ1-1, with D uncertain. The CDR3 spans 13 residues. Germline V gene data show CDR1 as MNHNS and CDR2 as SASEGT. V was cut by 3 bases and J by 3 bases, with 8 bases left in between.